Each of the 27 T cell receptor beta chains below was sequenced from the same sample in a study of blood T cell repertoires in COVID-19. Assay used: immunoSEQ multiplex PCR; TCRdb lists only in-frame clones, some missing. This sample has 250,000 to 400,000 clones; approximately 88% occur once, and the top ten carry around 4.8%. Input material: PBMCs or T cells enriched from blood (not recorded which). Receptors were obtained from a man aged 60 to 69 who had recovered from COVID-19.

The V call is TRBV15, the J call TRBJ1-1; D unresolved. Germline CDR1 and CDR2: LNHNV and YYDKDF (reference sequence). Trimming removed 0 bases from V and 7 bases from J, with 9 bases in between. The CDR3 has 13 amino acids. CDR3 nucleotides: TGTGCCACCAGCAGAGATCGGAGGGTTGAAGCTTTCTTT. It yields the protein CATSRDRRVEAFF. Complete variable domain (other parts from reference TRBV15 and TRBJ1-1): DAMVIQNPRYQVTQFGKPVTLSCSQTLNHNVMYWYQQKSSQAPKLLFHYYDKDFNNEADTPDNFQSRRPNTSFCFLDIRSPGLGDTAMYLCATSRDRRVEAFFGQGTRLTVV.

CDR3 nucleotides: TGTGCCAGCAGTTACGTCGGTAGTTCCCACGAGCAGTACTTC. This encodes CASSYVGSSHEQYF. The chain joins TRBV6-5 to TRBJ2-7; no reliable D call. The CDR3 consists of 14 residues. CDR1 is MNHEY and CDR2 is SVGAGI in the germline V gene. V was cut by 2 bases and J by 5 bases, with 13 bases left in between.

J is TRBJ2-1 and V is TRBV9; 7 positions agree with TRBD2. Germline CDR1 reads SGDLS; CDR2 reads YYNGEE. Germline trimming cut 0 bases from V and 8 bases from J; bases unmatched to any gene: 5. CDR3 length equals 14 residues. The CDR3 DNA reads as TGTGCCAGCAGCGTAGGGGACTATTACGATGAGCAGTTCTTC. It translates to CASSVGDYYDEQFF.

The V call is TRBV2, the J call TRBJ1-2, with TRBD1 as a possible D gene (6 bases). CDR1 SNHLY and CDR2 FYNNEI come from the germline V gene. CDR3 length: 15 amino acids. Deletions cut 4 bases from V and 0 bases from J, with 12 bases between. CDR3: CASSVVDRPNYGYTF. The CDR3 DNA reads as TGTGCCAGCAGTGTGGTGGACAGACCTAACTATGGCTACACCTTC.

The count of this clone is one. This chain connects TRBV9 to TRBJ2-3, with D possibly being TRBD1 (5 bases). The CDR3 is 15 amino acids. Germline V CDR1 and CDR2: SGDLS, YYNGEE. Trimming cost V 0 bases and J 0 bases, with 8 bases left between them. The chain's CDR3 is CASSVGGSSTDTQYF. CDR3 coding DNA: TGTGCCAGCAGCGTAGGGGGCTCCAGCACAGATACGCAGTATTTT.

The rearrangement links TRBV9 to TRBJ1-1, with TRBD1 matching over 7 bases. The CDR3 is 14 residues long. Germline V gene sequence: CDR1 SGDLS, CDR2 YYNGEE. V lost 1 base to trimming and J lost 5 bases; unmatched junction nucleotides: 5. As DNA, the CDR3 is TGTGCCAGCAGCGTACTACAGGGGAGGACTGAAGCTTTCTTT. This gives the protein CASSVLQGRTEAFF.

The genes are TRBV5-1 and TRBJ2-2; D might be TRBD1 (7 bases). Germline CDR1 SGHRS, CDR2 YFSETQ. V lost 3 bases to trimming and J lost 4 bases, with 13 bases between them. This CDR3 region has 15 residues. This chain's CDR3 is CASSYYRGGTGELFF. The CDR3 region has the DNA TGCGCCAGCAGCTATTACAGGGGAGGCACCGGGGAGCTGTTTTTT.

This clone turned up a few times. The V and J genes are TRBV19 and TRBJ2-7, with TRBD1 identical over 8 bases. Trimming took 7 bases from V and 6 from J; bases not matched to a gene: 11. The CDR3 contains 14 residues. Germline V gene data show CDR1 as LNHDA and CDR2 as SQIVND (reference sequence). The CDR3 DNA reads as TGTGCCAGTAAATCGCCAGGGGGCAAACGCGAGCAGTACTTC. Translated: CASKSPGGKREQYF.

The CDR3 DNA reads as TGTGCCAGCAGCTTAGGACAGGCCGGCAATCAGCCCCAGCATTTT. As protein: CASSLGQAGNQPQHF. This sequence joins TRBV5-6 and TRBJ1-5, with 7 nucleotides matching TRBD1. V lost 2 bases and J lost 2; bases outside the gene matches: 4. This CDR3 has 15 residues. CDR1 and CDR2 (germline): SGHDT, YYEEEE.

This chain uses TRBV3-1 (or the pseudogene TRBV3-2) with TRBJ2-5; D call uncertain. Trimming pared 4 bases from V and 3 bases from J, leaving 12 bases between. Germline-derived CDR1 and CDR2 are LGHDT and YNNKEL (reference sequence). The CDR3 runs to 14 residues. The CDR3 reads CASSPRGGKETQYF. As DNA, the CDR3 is TGTGCCAGCAGCCCAAGAGGCGGAAAAGAGACCCAGTACTTC.

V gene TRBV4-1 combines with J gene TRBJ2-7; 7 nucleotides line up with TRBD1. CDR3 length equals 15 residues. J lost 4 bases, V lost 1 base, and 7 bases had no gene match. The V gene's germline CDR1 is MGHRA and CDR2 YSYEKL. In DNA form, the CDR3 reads TGCGCCAGCAGCCAAGTGCCGGGACAGATATACGAGCAGTACTTC. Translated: CASSQVPGQIYEQYF.

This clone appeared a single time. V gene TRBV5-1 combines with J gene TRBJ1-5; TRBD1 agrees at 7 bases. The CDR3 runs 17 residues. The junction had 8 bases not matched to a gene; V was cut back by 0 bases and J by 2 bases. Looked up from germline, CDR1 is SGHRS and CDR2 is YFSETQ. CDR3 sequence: CASSLGSFTGGNQPQHF. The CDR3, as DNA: TGCGCCAGCAGCTTGGGGAGTTTTACAGGGGGCAATCAGCCCCAGCATTTT. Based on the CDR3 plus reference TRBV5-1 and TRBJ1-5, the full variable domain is KAGVTQTPRYLIKTRGQQVTLSCSPISGHRSVSWYQQTPGQGLQFLFEYFSETQRNKGNFPGRFSGRQFSNSRSEMNVSTLELGDSALYLCASSLGSFTGGNQPQHFGDGTRLSIL.

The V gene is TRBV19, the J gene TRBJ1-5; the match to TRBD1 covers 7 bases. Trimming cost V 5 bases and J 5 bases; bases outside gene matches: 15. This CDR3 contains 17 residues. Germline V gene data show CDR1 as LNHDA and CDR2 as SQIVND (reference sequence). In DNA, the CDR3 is TGTGCCAGTAGTGTGACAGGGACACCCCCTCGGGATCAGCCCCAGCATTTT. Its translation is CASSVTGTPPRDQPQHF.

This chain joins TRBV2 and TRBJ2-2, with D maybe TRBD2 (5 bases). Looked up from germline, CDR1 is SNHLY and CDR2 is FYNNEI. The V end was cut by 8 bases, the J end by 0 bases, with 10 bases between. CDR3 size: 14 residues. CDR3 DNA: TGTGCCAGCCGAGAGGGCCCGAACACCGGGGAGCTGTTTTTT. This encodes CASREGPNTGELFF.

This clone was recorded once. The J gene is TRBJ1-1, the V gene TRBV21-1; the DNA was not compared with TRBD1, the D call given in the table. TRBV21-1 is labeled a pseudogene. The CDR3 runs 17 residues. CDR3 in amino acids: CASSTRDRGRVRTEAFF. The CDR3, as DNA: TGTGCCAGCAGCACCCGGGACAGGGGAAGGGTCAGAACTGAAGCTTTCTTT.

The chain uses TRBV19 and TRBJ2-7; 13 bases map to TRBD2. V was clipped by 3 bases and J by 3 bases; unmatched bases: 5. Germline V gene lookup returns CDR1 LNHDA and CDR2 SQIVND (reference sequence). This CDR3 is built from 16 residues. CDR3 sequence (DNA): TGTGCCAGTAGTATGGGACTAGCGGGAAAAAGCTACGAGCAGTACTTC. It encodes CASSMGLAGKSYEQYF.

CDR3 residues: CASNLDRGGEKLFF. DNA for the CDR3: TGTGCCAGTAACCTCGACAGGGGAGGTGAAAAACTGTTTTTT. The chain links TRBV19 to TRBJ1-4; 8 positions match TRBD1. Germline values: CDR1 LNHDA, CDR2 SQIVND (reference sequence). Unmatched junction bases numbered 8, after V lost 7 bases and J lost 7 bases. The CDR3 totals 14 residues.

CDR3 DNA: TGTGCCAGCAGCTCCGGGACAGGGGGCGGCGGGGAGACCCAGTACTTC. Amino acid sequence: CASSSGTGGGGETQYF. V usage is TRBV7-2 and J usage is TRBJ2-5; 12 bases fit TRBD1. CDR3 length: 16 amino acids. Germline CDR1 is SGHTA and CDR2 is FQGNSA. The V segment lost 4 bases and the J segment 5 bases; nucleotides outside the gene matches: 8.

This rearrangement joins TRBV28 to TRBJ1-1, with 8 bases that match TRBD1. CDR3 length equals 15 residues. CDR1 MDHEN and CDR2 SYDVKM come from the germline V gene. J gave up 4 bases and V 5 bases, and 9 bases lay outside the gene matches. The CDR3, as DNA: TGTGCCAGCAGTCCTCGACAGGGGTGGACCACTGAAGCTTTCTTT. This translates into CASSPRQGWTTEAFF.

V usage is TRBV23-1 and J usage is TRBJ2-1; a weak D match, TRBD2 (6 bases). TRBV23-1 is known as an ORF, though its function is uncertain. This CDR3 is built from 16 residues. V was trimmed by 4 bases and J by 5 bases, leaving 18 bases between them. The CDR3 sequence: CASSPMGPTRHNEQFF. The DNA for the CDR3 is TGCGCCAGCAGTCCTATGGGCCCGACTAGACACAATGAGCAGTTCTTC.

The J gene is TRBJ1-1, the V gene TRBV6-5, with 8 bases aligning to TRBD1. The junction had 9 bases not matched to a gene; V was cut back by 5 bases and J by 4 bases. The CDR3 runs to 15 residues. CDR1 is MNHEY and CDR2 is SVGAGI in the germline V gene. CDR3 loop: CASSPGQGRGTEAFF. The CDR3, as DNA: TGTGCCAGCAGTCCCGGACAGGGCCGAGGCACTGAAGCTTTCTTT.

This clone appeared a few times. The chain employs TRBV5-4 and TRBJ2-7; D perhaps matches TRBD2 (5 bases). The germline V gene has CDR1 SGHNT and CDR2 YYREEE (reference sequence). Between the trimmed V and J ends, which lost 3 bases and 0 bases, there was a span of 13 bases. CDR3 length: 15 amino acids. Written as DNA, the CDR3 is TGTGCCAGCAGCTCTTTCACGAGGGCCTCCTACGAGCAGTACTTC. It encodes CASSSFTRASYEQYF.

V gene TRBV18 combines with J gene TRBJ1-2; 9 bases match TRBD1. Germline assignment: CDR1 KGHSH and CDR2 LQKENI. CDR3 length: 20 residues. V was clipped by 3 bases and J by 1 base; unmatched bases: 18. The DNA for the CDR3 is TGTGCCAGCTCACCGGGACAGGGTGTTAGGAGCTTAATCGTTAACTATGGCTACACCTTC. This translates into CASSPGQGVRSLIVNYGYTF. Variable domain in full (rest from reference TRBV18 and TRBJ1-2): NAGVMQNPRHLVRRRGQEARLRCSPMKGHSHVYWYRQLPEEGLKFMVYLQKENIIDESGMPKERFSAEFPKEGPSILRIQQVVRGDSAAYFCASSPGQGVRSLIVNYGYTFGSGTRLTVV.

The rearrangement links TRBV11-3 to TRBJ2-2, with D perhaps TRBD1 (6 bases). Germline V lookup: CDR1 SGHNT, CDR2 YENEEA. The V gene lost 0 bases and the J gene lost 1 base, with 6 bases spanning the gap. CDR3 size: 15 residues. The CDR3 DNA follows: TGTGCCAGCAGCTTAGAACAGGGGAACACCGGGGAGCTGTTTTTT. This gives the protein CASSLEQGNTGELFF.

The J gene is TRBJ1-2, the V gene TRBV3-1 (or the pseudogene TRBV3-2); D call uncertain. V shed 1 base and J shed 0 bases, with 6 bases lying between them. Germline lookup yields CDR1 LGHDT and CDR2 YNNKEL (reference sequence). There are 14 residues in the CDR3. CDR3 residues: CASSQAGSNYGYTF. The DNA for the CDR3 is TGTGCCAGCAGCCAAGCAGGCTCTAACTATGGCTACACCTTC.

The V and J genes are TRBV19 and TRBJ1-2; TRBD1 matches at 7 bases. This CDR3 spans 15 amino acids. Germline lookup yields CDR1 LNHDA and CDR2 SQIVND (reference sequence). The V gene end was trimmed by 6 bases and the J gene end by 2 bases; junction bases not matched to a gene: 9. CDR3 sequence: CASRPGQHANYGYTF. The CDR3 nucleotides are TGTGCCAGTAGACCGGGACAGCACGCCAACTATGGCTACACCTTC.

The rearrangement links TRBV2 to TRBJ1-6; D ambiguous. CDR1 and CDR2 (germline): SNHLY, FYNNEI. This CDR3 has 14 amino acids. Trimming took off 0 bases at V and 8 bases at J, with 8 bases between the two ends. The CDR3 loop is CASSEAWPDSPLHF. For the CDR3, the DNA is TGTGCCAGCAGTGAAGCGTGGCCCGATTCACCCCTCCACTTT.